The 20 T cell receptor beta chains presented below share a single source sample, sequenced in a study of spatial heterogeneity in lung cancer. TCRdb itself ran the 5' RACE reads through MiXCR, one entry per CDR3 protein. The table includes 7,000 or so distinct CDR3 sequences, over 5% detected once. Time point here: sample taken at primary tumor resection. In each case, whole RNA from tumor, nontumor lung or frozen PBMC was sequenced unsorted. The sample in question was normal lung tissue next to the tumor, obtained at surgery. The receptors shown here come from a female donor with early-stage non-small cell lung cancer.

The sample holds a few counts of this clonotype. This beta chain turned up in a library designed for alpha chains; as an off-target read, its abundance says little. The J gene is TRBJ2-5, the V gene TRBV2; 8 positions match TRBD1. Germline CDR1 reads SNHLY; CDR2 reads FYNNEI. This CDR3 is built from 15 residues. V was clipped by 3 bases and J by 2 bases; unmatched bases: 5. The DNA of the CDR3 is TGTGCCAGCAGTGAGGCGACAGGGGAACAAGAGACCCAGTACTTC. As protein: CASSEATGEQETQYF.

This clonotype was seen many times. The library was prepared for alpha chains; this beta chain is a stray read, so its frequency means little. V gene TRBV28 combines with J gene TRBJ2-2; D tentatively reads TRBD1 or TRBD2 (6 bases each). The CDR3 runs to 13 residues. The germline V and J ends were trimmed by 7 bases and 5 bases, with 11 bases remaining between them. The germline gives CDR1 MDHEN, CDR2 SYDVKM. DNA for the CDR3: TGTGCCAGCATGGCGGGACAAACCGGGGAGCTGTTTTTT. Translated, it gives CASMAGQTGELFF. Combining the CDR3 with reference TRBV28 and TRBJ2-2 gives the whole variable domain DVKVTQSSRYLVKRTGEKVFLECVQDMDHENMFWYRQDPGLGLRLIYFSYDVKMKEKGDIPEGYSVSREKKERFSLILESASTNQTSMYLCASMAGQTGELFFGEGSRLTVL.

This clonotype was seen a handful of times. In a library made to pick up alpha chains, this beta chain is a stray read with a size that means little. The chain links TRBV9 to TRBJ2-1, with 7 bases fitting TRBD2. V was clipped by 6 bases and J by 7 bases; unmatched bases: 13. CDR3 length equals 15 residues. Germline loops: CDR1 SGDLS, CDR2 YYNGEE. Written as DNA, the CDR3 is TGTGCCAGCAACGATCTCGGGGGGAGAGTGAATGAGCAGTTCTTC. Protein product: CASNDLGGRVNEQFF.

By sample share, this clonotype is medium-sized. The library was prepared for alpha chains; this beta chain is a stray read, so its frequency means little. The CDR3 protein is CASSSLMNTEAFF. Here the CDR3 DNA reads TGTGCCAGCAGCTCTCTTATGAACACTGAAGCTTTCTTT. The genes are TRBV11-1 and TRBJ1-1; D call uncertain. Germline lookup yields CDR1 SGHAT and CDR2 FQDESV (reference sequence). V dropped 4 bases and J dropped 0 bases, with 6 bases sitting between them. This CDR3 has 13 amino acids.

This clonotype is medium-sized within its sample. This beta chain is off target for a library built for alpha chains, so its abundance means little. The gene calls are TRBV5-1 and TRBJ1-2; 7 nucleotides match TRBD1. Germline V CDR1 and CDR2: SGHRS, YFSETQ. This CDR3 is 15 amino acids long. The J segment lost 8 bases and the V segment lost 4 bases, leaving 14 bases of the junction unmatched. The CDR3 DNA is TGCGCCAGCAGCATAGCCGGGACAGAATATGAAGGCTACACCTTC. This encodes CASSIAGTEYEGYTF. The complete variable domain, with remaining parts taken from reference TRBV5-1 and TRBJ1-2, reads KAGVTQTPRYLIKTRGQQVTLSCSPISGHRSVSWYQQTPGQGLQFLFEYFSETQRNKGNFPGRFSGRQFSNSRSEMNVSTLELGDSALYLCASSIAGTEYEGYTFGSGTRLTVV.

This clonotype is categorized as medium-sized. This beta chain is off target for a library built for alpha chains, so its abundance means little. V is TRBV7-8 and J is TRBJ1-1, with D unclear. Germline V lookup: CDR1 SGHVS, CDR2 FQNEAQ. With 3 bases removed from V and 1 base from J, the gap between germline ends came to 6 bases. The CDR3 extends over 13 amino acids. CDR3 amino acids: CASSFTENTEAFF. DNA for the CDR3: TGTGCCAGCAGCTTTACAGAGAACACTGAAGCTTTCTTT.

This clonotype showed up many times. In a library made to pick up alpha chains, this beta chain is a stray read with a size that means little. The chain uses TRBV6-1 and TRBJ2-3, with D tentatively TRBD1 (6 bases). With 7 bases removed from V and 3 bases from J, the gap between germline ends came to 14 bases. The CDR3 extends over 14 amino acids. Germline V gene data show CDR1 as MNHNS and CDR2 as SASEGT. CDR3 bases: TGTGCCAGCACGGCCGGGACACTAACAGATACGCAGTATTTT. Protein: CASTAGTLTDTQYF.

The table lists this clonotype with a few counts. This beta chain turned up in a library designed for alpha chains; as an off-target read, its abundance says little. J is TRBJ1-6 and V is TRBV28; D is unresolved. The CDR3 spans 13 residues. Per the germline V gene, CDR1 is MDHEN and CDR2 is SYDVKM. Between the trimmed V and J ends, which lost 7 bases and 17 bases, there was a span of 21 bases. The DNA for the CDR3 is TGTGCCAGCACCTTGGGGAGGCGGGAAAGGTTCCACTTT. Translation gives CASTLGRRERFHF.

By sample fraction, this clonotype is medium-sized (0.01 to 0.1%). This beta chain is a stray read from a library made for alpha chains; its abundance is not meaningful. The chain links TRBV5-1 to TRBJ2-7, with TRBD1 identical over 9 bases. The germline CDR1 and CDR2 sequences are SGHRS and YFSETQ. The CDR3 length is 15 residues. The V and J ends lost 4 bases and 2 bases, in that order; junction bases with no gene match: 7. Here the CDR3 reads CASSPGTGTTYEQYF. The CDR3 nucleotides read TGCGCCAGCAGCCCCGGGACAGGGACTACCTACGAGCAGTACTTC. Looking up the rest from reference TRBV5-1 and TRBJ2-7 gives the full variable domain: KAGVTQTPRYLIKTRGQQVTLSCSPISGHRSVSWYQQTPGQGLQFLFEYFSETQRNKGNFPGRFSGRQFSNSRSEMNVSTLELGDSALYLCASSPGTGTTYEQYFGPGTRLTVT.

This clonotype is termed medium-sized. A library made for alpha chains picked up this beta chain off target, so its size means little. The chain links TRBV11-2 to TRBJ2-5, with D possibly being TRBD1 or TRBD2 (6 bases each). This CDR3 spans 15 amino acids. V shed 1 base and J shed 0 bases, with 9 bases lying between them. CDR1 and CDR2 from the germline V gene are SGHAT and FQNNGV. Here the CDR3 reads CASSLGRGYQETQYF. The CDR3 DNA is TGTGCCAGCAGCTTAGGGAGGGGGTACCAAGAGACCCAGTACTTC.

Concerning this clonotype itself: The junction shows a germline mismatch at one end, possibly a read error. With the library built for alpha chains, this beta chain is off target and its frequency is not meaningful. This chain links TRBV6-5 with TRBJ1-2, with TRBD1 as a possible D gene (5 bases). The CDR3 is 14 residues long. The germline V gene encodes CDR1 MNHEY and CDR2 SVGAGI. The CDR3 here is CASSSLGGGFGYIF. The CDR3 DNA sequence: TGTGCCAGCAGTTCCCTCGGGGGAGGCTTTGGCTACATCTTC.

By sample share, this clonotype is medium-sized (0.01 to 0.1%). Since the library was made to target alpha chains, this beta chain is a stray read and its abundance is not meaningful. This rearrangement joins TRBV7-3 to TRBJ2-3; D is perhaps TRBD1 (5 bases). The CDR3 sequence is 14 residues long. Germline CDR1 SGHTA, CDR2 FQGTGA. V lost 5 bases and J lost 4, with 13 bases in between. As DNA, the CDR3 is TGTGCCAGCAGCCCCAAGGGGTGGCCAGATACGCAGTATTTT. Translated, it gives CASSPKGWPDTQYF.

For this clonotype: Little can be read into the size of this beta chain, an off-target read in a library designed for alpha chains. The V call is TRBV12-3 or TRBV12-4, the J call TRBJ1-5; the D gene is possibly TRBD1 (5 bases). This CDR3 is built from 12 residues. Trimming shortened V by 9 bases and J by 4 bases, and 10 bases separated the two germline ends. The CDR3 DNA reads TGTGCCAGTGGACAACAGAATCAGCCCCAGCATTTT. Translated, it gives CASGQQNQPQHF.

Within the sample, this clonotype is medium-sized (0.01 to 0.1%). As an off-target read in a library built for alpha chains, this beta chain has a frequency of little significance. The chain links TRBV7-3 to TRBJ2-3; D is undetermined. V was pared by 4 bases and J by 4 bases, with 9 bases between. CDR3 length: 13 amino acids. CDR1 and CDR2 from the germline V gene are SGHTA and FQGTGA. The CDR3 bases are TGTGCCAGCAGCTCCGTCGCCGCAGATACGCAGTATTTT. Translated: CASSSVAADTQYF.

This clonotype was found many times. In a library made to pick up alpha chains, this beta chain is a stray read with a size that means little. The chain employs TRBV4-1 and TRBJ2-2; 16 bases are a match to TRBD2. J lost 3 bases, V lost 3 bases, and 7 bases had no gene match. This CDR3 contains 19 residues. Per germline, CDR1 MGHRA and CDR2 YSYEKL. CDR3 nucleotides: TGCGCCAGCAGCCACCGGGGACTAGCGGGAGGGCCACACACCGGGGAGCTGTTTTTT. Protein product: CASSHRGLAGGPHTGELFF.

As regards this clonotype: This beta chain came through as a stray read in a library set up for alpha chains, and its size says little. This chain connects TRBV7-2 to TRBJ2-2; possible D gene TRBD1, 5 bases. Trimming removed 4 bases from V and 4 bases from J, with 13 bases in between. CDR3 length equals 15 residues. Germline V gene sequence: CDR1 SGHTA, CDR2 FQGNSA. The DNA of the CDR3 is TGTGCCAGCAGCTCCGGACGGACACGCACCGGGGAGCTGTTTTTT. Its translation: CASSSGRTRTGELFF.

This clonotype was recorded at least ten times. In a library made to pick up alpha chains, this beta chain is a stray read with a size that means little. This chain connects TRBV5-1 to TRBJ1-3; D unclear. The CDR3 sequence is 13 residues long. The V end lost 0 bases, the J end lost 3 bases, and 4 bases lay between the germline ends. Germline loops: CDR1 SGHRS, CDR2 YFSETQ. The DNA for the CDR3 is TGCGCCAGCAGCTTGGACGGTGGAAACACCATATATTTT. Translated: CASSLDGGNTIYF.

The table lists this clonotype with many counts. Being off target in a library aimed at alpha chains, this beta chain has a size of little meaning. The chain's CDR3 is CASSSQGTEAFF. In nucleotides, the CDR3 is TGCGCCAGCAGCTCGCAGGGCACTGAAGCTTTCTTT. The chain couples TRBV5-1 to TRBJ1-1, with a weak D call TRBD1 (5 bases). The CDR3 is made up of 12 amino acids. From germline, CDR1 is SGHRS and CDR2 YFSETQ. V gave up 3 bases and J gave up 4 bases, with 7 bases separating them.

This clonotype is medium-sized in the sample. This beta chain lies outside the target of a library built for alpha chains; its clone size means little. The CDR3, as DNA: TGTGCCAGCAGCTTAGGGACTAGCGGGAGGCACTATGAGCAGTTCTTC. Its translation: CASSLGTSGRHYEQFF. The rearrangement links TRBV7-9 to TRBJ2-1; 14 bases agree with TRBD2. Trimming removed 1 base from V and 8 bases from J; junction bases left unmatched: 4. The CDR3 runs to 16 residues. Germline V lookup: CDR1 SEHNR, CDR2 FQNEAQ (reference sequence). Variable domain in full (rest from reference TRBV7-9 and TRBJ2-1): DTGVSQNPRHKITKRGQNVTFRCDPISEHNRLYWYRQTLGQGPEFLTYFQNEAQLEKSRLLSDRFSAERPKGSFSTLEIQRTEQGDSAMYLCASSLGTSGRHYEQFFGPGTRLTVL.

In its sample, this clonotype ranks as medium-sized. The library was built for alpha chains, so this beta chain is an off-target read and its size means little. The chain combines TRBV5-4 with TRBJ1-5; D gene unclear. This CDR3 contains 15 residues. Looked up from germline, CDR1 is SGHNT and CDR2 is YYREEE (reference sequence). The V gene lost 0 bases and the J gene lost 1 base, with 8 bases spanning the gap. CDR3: CASSLEPFSNQPQHF. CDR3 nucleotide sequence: TGTGCCAGCAGCTTGGAGCCCTTCAGCAATCAGCCCCAGCATTTT. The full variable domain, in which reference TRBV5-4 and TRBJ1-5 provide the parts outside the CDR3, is ETGVTQSPTHLIKTRGQQVTLRCSSQSGHNTVSWYQQALGQGPQFIFQYYREEENGRGNFPPRFSGLQFPNYSSELNVNALELDDSALYLCASSLEPFSNQPQHFGDGTRLSIL.